In this sample, the clone carrying this T cell receptor beta chain turned up many times. CDR3 length equals 15 residues. Trimming removed 2 bases at V and 2 bases at J, with 13 bases between. These data are taken from a study of Graves' ophthalmopathy and Graves' hyperthyroidism. Transcripts of RNA were the source for amplifying TCR beta CDR3 regions. Second-round multiplex PCR came after first-round RT-PCR with HTBI primers. A single record per CDR3 protein comes from TCRdb applying MiXCR to the multiplex PCR reads. In the table there are 300,000 to 450,000 distinct CDR3 sequences, 17% of which are singletons.

This sequence joins TRBV12-3 or TRBV12-4 and TRBJ2-7; D possibly corresponds to TRBD1 (6 bases). The TCR sequence derives from an adult woman with stable Graves' hyperthyroidism. The sequenced sample was peripheral blood. This CDR3 reads CASSLIGTPTYEQYF. CDR3 sequence (DNA): TGTGCCAGCAGTTTAATCGGGACACCGACCTACGAGCAGTACTTC.